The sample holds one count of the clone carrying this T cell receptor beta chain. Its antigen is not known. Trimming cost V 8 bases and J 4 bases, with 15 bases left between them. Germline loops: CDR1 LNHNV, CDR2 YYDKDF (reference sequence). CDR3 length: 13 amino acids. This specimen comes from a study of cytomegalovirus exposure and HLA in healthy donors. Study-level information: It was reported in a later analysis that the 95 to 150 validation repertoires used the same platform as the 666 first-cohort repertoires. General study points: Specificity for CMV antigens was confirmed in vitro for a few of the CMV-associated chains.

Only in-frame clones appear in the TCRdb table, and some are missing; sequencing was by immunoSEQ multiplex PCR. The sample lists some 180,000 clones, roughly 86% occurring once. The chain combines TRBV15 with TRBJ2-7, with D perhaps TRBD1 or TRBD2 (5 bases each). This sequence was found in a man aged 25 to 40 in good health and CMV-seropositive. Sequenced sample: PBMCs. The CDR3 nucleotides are TGTGCCACCCCGTATGCGAGGGGTTACGAGCAGTACTTC. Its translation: CATPYARGYEQYF.